The TCR beta chain under discussion was sequenced for a study of shared clonotypes between healthy human individuals. The CDR3 is 15 residues long. Trimming took off 2 bases at V and 7 bases at J, with 18 bases between the two ends. Per germline, CDR1 GTSNPN and CDR2 SVGIG (reference sequence). Generated by immunoSEQ multiplex PCR, the TCRdb table keeps only in-frame clones and is missing some. In the table there are fewer than 700,000 clones, about 80% of which are singletons. Sequenced input: PBMCs. This clonotype originated in a woman between 35 and 50 years old in good health. Some clones in this sample may be carry-over from other donors' samples. The chain joins TRBV30 to TRBJ1-5; no reliable D call. As DNA, the CDR3 is TGTGCCTGGAGTTCGGGTCTTGGACCCCAGCAGCCCCAGCATTTT. It yields the protein CAWSSGLGPQQPQHF.